These 25 T cell receptor beta chains were sequenced from one sample in a study of T cell repertoires and leukemia-associated antigens. Each CDR3 protein is one row after TCRdb ran MiXCR on the 5' RACE reads. The sample gives some 11,000 distinct CDR3 sequences, about two fifths of which show up once; 30% to 40% is in the top ten. These receptors have no known antigen. Sequencing was done on a sample of CD3+ T cells sorted from blood and cultured. These TCRs come from a female donor in good health.

The CDR3 bases are TGCAGTGCTAGAGACCATGGACAGCCGAACACCGGGGAGCTGTTTTTT. Translating gives CSARDHGQPNTGELFF. The chain carries TRBV20-1 and TRBJ2-2; weak D call: TRBD1 (6 bases). V lost 0 bases and J lost 0, with 11 bases in between. The CDR3 loop spans 16 amino acids. Germline assignment: CDR1 DFQATT and CDR2 SNEGSKA (reference sequence).

The gene calls are TRBV11-3 and TRBJ2-1; the match to TRBD2 covers 7 bases. The CDR3 has 20 amino acids. Germline V gives CDR1 SGHNT, CDR2 YENEEA. The V segment lost 1 base and the J segment 0 bases; nucleotides outside the gene matches: 15. The CDR3 coding sequence is TGTGCCAGCAGCTTAGGCGGGAGCTCTCTAACCATGAGCTCCTACAATGAGCAGTTCTTC. It is translated as CASSLGGSSLTMSSYNEQFF.

At least ten counts were recorded for this clonotype. The chain joins TRBV10-3 to TRBJ2-3; 10 bases agree with TRBD1. V gave up 6 bases and J gave up 5 bases; unmatched junction bases: 8. CDR1 and CDR2 (germline): ENHRY, SYGVKD. This CDR3 contains 15 residues. The CDR3 reads CAISPGQGSEDTQYF. The CDR3 nucleotides read TGTGCCATCAGCCCGGGACAGGGGAGTGAAGATACGCAGTATTTT.

This clonotype was observed many times. The chain couples TRBV7-2 to TRBJ2-7, with 11 bases lining up with TRBD2. The germline V gene encodes CDR1 SGHTA and CDR2 FQGNSA. J was trimmed by 5 bases and V by 1 base; bases with no gene match: 13. The CDR3 is made up of 18 amino acids. CDR3 region: CASSLGPSGRLVSNEQYF. The CDR3 bases are TGTGCCAGCAGCTTAGGCCCTAGCGGGAGGTTGGTGAGCAACGAGCAGTACTTC.

This clonotype was seen many times. The rearrangement joins TRBV5-1 to TRBJ2-1; 7 positions match TRBD1. Losses at the gene ends were 0 bases for V and 6 bases for J; bases not matched to a gene: 12. The germline V gene encodes CDR1 SGHRS and CDR2 YFSETQ. This CDR3 has 17 amino acids. This CDR3 is CASSLGLGQAIPNEQFF. Written as DNA, the CDR3 is TGCGCCAGCAGCTTGGGTCTCGGACAGGCAATCCCCAATGAGCAGTTCTTC.

V is TRBV20-1 and J is TRBJ2-1, with 7 bases that match TRBD1. Germline CDR1 DFQATT, CDR2 SNEGSKA (reference sequence). CDR3 length: 18 residues. V gave up 0 bases and J gave up 3 bases; unmatched junction bases: 14. The CDR3 DNA sequence: TGCAGTGCTAGAGATCTAAGCGTGAGCAGGGGGATCTACAATGAGCAGTTCTTC. Translated: CSARDLSVSRGIYNEQFF.

This clonotype appeared a single time. V usage is TRBV5-1 and J usage is TRBJ2-1; TRBD2 matches at 8 bases. Trimming cost V 0 bases and J 7 bases; bases outside gene matches: 9. The CDR3 is 16 residues long. Germline V gives CDR1 SGHRS, CDR2 YFSETQ. The CDR3 loop reads CASSLGSGESVNEQFF. In DNA, the CDR3 is TGCGCCAGCAGCTTGGGTAGCGGGGAGTCTGTGAATGAGCAGTTCTTC.

By its share, this clonotype is medium-sized. The gene calls are TRBV20-1 and TRBJ2-1; D assignment may be TRBD1 or TRBD2 (6 bases each). Trimming took 0 bases from V and 7 from J, leaving 19 bases between them. CDR1 DFQATT and CDR2 SNEGSKA come from the germline V gene (reference sequence). The CDR3 is 16 residues long. CDR3 bases: TGCAGTGCTAGAGATTTGGGGGGACAACCGGGGAATGAGCAGTTCTTC. Translating gives CSARDLGGQPGNEQFF.

The gene calls are TRBV18 and TRBJ2-1; tentatively, D is TRBD1 (7 bases). Trimming removed 5 bases at V and 7 bases at J, with 15 bases between. The length of the CDR3 is 14 residues. Germline CDR1 and CDR2: KGHSH and LQKENI. CDR3 protein: CASSSRDSGNEQFF. The CDR3 DNA reads as TGTGCCAGCTCATCAAGGGACAGCGGGAATGAGCAGTTCTTC.

The chain has TRBV5-1 and TRBJ1-2, with unresolved D. V lost 1 base to trimming and J lost 4 bases, with 11 bases between them. Germline V gene data show CDR1 as SGHRS and CDR2 as YFSETQ. This CDR3 region has 14 residues. CDR3 sequence (DNA): TGCGCCAGCAGCTTGACAGTGGGAGTCTATGGCTACACCTTC. Encoded protein: CASSLTVGVYGYTF.

With regard to this clonotype: The germline gene is not matched at one end of the junction; a read error may be the cause. This chain connects TRBV6-6 to TRBJ2-1; the D gene is possibly TRBD1 (6 bases). CDR3 length equals 18 residues. From germline, CDR1 is MNHNY and CDR2 SVGAGI (reference sequence). The CDR3 spells CTSSYHHFFRGSYNEQFF. The CDR3 nucleotides read TGTACCAGCAGTTACCATCATTTCTTTAGGGGGAGTTACAATGAGCAGTTCTTC.

This clonotype was detected many times. CDR3 amino acids: CASSLAFVGSGANVLTF. Here the CDR3 DNA reads TGTGCCAGCAGCTTAGCTTTTGTGGGCTCTGGGGCCAACGTCCTGACTTTC. The gene calls are TRBV7-6 and TRBJ2-6; D unclear. The CDR3 extends over 17 amino acids. V lost 0 bases, J lost 0 bases, and 9 bases lay in between. CDR1 and CDR2 (germline): SGHVS, FNYEAQ.

There are many counts of this clonotype. This chain uses TRBV7-9 with TRBJ2-5, with TRBD1 matching over 8 bases. V dropped 5 bases and J dropped 2; count of bases not matched to a gene: 13. Per germline, CDR1 SEHNR and CDR2 FQNEAQ (reference sequence). The CDR3 extends over 17 amino acids. The CDR3 nucleotides are TGTGCCAGCAGCCCAAGGACAGGGCGAGGGGAACAAGAGACCCAGTACTTC. This sequence encodes CASSPRTGRGEQETQYF.

With respect to this clonotype: At one end, the junction sequence differs from germline, possibly due to a read error. The V call is TRBV11-2, the J call TRBJ2-7; D is unresolved. The CDR3 extends over 15 amino acids. Germline V gene sequence: CDR1 SGHAT, CDR2 FQNNGV. This CDR3 reads CASSLEVLSSYGQYF. As DNA, the CDR3 is TGTGCCAGCAGCTTAGAGGTACTGAGCTCCTACGGGCAGTACTTC.

As to this clonotype: The junction and the germline gene differ at one end; a read error may be behind it. The J gene is TRBJ2-1, the V gene TRBV6-6; D not resolved. Germline assignment: CDR1 MNHNY and CDR2 SVGAGI (reference sequence). CDR3 length: 18 amino acids. CDR3 sequence reads: CASSYHHFFRESCNEQLF. CDR3 bases: TGTGCCAGCAGTTACCATCATTTCTTTAGGGAAAGTTGCAATGAGCAACTCTTC.

This clonotype was picked up a small number of times. The V and J genes are TRBV28 and TRBJ2-2; TRBD1 matches at 7 bases. Germline V gene data show CDR1 as MDHEN and CDR2 as SYDVKM. The CDR3 runs 16 residues. V shed 6 bases, J shed 3 bases, and the junction held 10 bases outside the gene matches. The CDR3, as DNA: TGTGCCAGCAGCCTTGACCGGACAGGCGACACCGGGGAGCTGTTTTTT. Translation gives CASSLDRTGDTGELFF.

In its sample, this clonotype was seen many times. The chain recombines TRBV12-3 or TRBV12-4 with TRBJ1-1; D gene ambiguous. The V end lost 2 bases, the J end lost 5 bases, and 15 bases lay between the germline ends. The CDR3 contains 15 residues. CDR3 sequence (DNA): TGTGCCAGCAGTTTATCTTCCCCAGGCTCAACTGAAGCTTTCTTT. It codes for CASSLSSPGSTEAFF.

The chain couples TRBV6-1 to TRBJ2-7; D might be TRBD2 (6 bases). CDR3 size: 13 residues. Trimming stripped 7 bases from V and 0 bases from J, with 10 bases between. Germline values: CDR1 MNHNS, CDR2 SASEGT. Written as DNA, the CDR3 is TGTGCCAGCACCCGGGACTTCTCCTACGAGCAGTACTTC. Its protein product is CASTRDFSYEQYF.

This clonotype was seen repeatedly, ten times or more. CDR3 bases: TGCGCCAGCAGCTCATACCTCTCTGTCGGAGAGACCCAGTACTTC. The encoded protein is CASSSYLSVGETQYF. The chain combines TRBV4-1 with TRBJ2-5; D remains ambiguous. The CDR3 has 15 residues. Germline V gene data show CDR1 as MGHRA and CDR2 as YSYEKL. Trimming left V 5 bases short and J 4 bases short, with 17 bases between.

In its sample, this clonotype is medium-sized. This chain links TRBV11-2 with TRBJ2-7; 11 bases line up with TRBD2. Germline-derived CDR1 and CDR2 are SGHAT and FQNNGV. This CDR3 has 15 amino acids. J lost 1 base, V lost 5 bases, and 4 bases had no gene match. CDR3 loop: CASSPGLADSYEQYF. The CDR3, as DNA: TGTGCCAGCAGCCCGGGACTAGCGGATTCCTACGAGCAGTACTTC.

This clonotype is classed as medium-sized. The CDR3 DNA follows: TGCATTCCGAGACTAGCGGGAGGGGGACCGCCAGGAGAGACCCAGTACTTC. Amino acids: CIPRLAGGGPPGETQYF. The chain links TRBV20-1 to TRBJ2-5, with 14 bases lining up with TRBD2. CDR1 is DFQATT and CDR2 is SNEGSKA in the germline V gene (reference sequence). This CDR3 has 17 residues.

The chain recombines TRBV7-2 with TRBJ2-7, with 10 nucleotides matching TRBD1. The CDR3 is 15 amino acids. CDR1 and CDR2 from the germline V gene are SGHTA and FQGNSA. Unmatched junction bases numbered 9, after V lost 3 bases and J lost 7 bases. CDR3 sequence: CASSFPDRGHYEQYF. As DNA, the CDR3 is TGTGCCAGCAGCTTCCCCGACAGGGGGCATTATGAGCAGTACTTC.

This clonotype has just a few counts. The rearrangement links TRBV7-9 to TRBJ2-1; unclear D gene. Germline V gives CDR1 SEHNR, CDR2 FQNEAQ (reference sequence). CDR3 length: 13 residues. V was clipped by 1 base and J by 7 bases, with 8 bases between them. CDR3 protein: CASSLGAWNEQFF. The DNA for the CDR3 is TGTGCCAGCAGCTTAGGGGCGTGGAATGAGCAGTTCTTC.

This clonotype was seen many times. The chain carries TRBV11-3 and TRBJ2-4; TRBD1 might be the D (6 bases). V lost 0 bases, J lost 7 bases, and 7 bases lay in between. CDR1 SGHNT and CDR2 YENEEA come from the germline V gene. This CDR3 is 13 amino acids long. The CDR3 region is CASSLDTGNIQYF. Here the CDR3 DNA reads TGTGCCAGCAGCTTAGACACAGGGAACATTCAGTACTTC.

This clonotype has only a few counts. The chain employs TRBV7-9 and TRBJ2-1; TRBD2 agrees at 8 bases. Germline V gene lookup returns CDR1 SEHNR and CDR2 FQNEAQ (reference sequence). The CDR3 sequence is 12 residues long. The V gene end was trimmed by 5 bases and the J gene end by 16 bases; junction bases not matched to a gene: 10. In nucleotides, the CDR3 is TGTGCCAGCAGCCCTGATGGGACTAGAGGATTCTTC. This translates into CASSPDGTRGFF.